Shown below are 16 T cell receptor beta chains from a single sample sequenced in a study of T cell responses to AZD1222 COVID-19 vaccine. Data came from immunoSEQ multiplex PCR; TCRdb stores just in-frame clones and leaves some out. This table holds about 170,000 clones, more than 85% found once. The sequencing here drew on peripheral blood, taken on day 0 of AZD1222 vaccination. The receptors come from an adult in good health.

The genes are TRBV19 and TRBJ1-5, with TRBD1 as a possible D gene (6 bases). Germline V gene data show CDR1 as LNHDA and CDR2 as SQIVND (reference sequence). The CDR3 spans 16 residues. The V end was cut by 6 bases, the J end by 0 bases, with 15 bases between. The CDR3 region is CASRKTGTPSNQPQHF. The CDR3 DNA is TGTGCCAGTAGGAAAACCGGGACACCTAGCAATCAGCCCCAGCATTTT.

The gene calls are TRBV5-1 and TRBJ1-2; D unresolved. CDR1 is SGHRS and CDR2 is YFSETQ in the germline V gene. The CDR3 spans 13 residues. V lost 3 bases, J lost 5 bases, and 11 bases lay in between. The CDR3 sequence is CASSSGATYGYTF. In nucleotides, the CDR3 is TGCGCCAGCAGCTCGGGCGCCACTTATGGCTACACCTTC.

This chain uses TRBV19 with TRBJ2-7, with TRBD1 identical over 8 bases. Germline CDR1 reads LNHDA; CDR2 reads SQIVND (reference sequence). The V gene end was trimmed by 4 bases and the J gene end by 2 bases; junction bases not matched to a gene: 7. This CDR3 has 15 amino acids. CDR3 nucleotide sequence: TGTGCCAGTAGTACCGGACAGGGTCGACCCTACGAGCAGTACTTC. This encodes CASSTGQGRPYEQYF. The full variable domain, its missing parts supplied by reference TRBV19 and TRBJ2-7, is DGGITQSPKYLFRKEGQNVTLSCEQNLNHDAMYWYRQDPGQGLRLIYYSQIVNDFQKGDIAEGYSVSREKKESFPLTVTSAQKNPTAFYLCASSTGQGRPYEQYFGPGTRLTVT.

V gene TRBV18 combines with J gene TRBJ1-6; D might be TRBD1 (5 bases). This CDR3 has 18 amino acids. V lost 1 base, J lost 5 bases, and 18 bases lay in between. Germline V gene sequence: CDR1 KGHSH, CDR2 LQKENI. The CDR3 region has the DNA TGTGCCAGCTCACCACTATCGGTCTCGGGACGGAATAATTCACCCCTCCACTTT. This gives the protein CASSPLSVSGRNNSPLHF. Combining the CDR3 with reference TRBV18 and TRBJ1-6 gives the whole variable domain NAGVMQNPRHLVRRRGQEARLRCSPMKGHSHVYWYRQLPEEGLKFMVYLQKENIIDESGMPKERFSAEFPKEGPSILRIQQVVRGDSAAYFCASSPLSVSGRNNSPLHFGNGTRLTVT.

This clone was found once. The chain couples TRBV6-5 to TRBJ1-1; D uncertain. This CDR3 has 15 residues. Germline V lookup: CDR1 MNHEY, CDR2 SVGAGI. The V end lost 0 bases, the J end lost 6 bases, and 14 bases lay between the germline ends. CDR3 in DNA: TGTGCCAGCAGTTACTCGATACGGGGTACGGCTGAAGCTTTCTTT. This codes for CASSYSIRGTAEAFF.

J is TRBJ1-5 and V is TRBV2, with 9 bases identical to TRBD1. The CDR3 sequence is 15 residues long. Looked up from germline, CDR1 is SNHLY and CDR2 is FYNNEI. Trimming removed 7 bases from V and 7 bases from J; junction bases left unmatched: 11. The CDR3 DNA reads TGTGCCAGCATGGGGGGGACAGGGAATGTGCAGCCCCAGCATTTT. Translated, it gives CASMGGTGNVQPQHF.

This clone was counted once. The chain is built from TRBV27 and TRBJ2-5, with 9 nucleotides matching TRBD2. Germline V CDR1 and CDR2: MNHEY, SMNVEV (reference sequence). This CDR3 spans 15 amino acids. J was trimmed by 5 bases and V by 3 bases; bases with no gene match: 7. Written as DNA, the CDR3 is TGTGCCAGCAGTTTTAAGGGACTAGCAGGGGAGACCCAGTACTTC. Translated, it gives CASSFKGLAGETQYF.

The J gene is TRBJ2-1, the V gene TRBV4-1; the D is unclear. V was shortened by 0 bases and J by 2 bases, with 14 bases between the two germline ends. Germline CDR1 is MGHRA and CDR2 is YSYEKL. The CDR3 is made up of 17 amino acids. The CDR3 protein is CASSQDSFDSPYNEQFF. CDR3 bases: TGCGCCAGCAGCCAAGATTCCTTTGATTCACCCTACAATGAGCAGTTCTTC.

The sample holds a few counts of this clone. The J gene is TRBJ1-1, the V gene TRBV5-5, with no clear D. V was clipped by 0 bases and J by 3 bases, with 6 bases between them. This CDR3 region has 13 residues. The germline V gene has CDR1 SGHKS and CDR2 YYEKEE (reference sequence). CDR3 nucleotide sequence: TGTGCCAGCAGCTTGGCTCTACACACTGAAGCTTTCTTT. Protein: CASSLALHTEAFF. Full variable domain (missing parts from reference TRBV5-5 and TRBJ1-1): DAGVTQSPTHLIKTRGQQVTLRCSPISGHKSVSWYQQVLGQGPQFIFQYYEKEERGRGNFPDRFSARQFPNYSSELNVNALLLGDSALYLCASSLALHTEAFFGQGTRLTVV.

The V gene is TRBV18, the J gene TRBJ1-5; no firm D call. This CDR3 has 15 residues. V shed 4 bases and J shed 2 bases, with 12 bases lying between them. The V gene's germline CDR1 is KGHSH and CDR2 LQKENI. CDR3 nucleotides: TGTGCCAGCTCACGAGCGGGGTCTGGCAATCAGCCCCAGCATTTT. Translated: CASSRAGSGNQPQHF.

V and J are TRBV27 and TRBJ1-1, with D possibly TRBD1 on 6 matching bases. Germline V gene data show CDR1 as MNHEY and CDR2 as SMNVEV (reference sequence). This CDR3 contains 16 residues. Trimming stripped 5 bases from V and 0 bases from J, with 16 bases between. The CDR3 DNA sequence: TGTGCCAGCAGTCTCGTGCAGGGGTTGATGAACACTGAAGCTTTCTTT. It encodes CASSLVQGLMNTEAFF.

This chain joins TRBV12-3 or TRBV12-4 and TRBJ1-1, with TRBD1 as a possible D gene (5 bases). The CDR3 covers 13 residues. The V end was cut by 5 bases, the J end by 0 bases, with 7 bases between. This chain's CDR3 is CASSDSVNTEAFF. Written as DNA, the CDR3 is TGTGCCAGCAGTGACAGCGTGAACACTGAAGCTTTCTTT.

V is TRBV30 and J is TRBJ2-7, with D uncertain. Trimming cost V 3 bases and J 1 base, with 4 bases left between them. This CDR3 is 11 amino acids long. Germline lookup yields CDR1 GTSNPN and CDR2 SVGIG (reference sequence). The CDR3 region is CAWRVSYEQYF. CDR3 bases: TGTGCCTGGAGGGTTTCCTACGAGCAGTACTTC.

The chain uses TRBV12-3 or TRBV12-4 and TRBJ1-1; D gene uncertain. Deletions cut 3 bases from V and 8 bases from J, with 13 bases between. This CDR3 comprises 13 residues. The CDR3 sequence: CASSFLGLGEAFF. In DNA form, the CDR3 reads TGTGCCAGCAGTTTTTTAGGGTTAGGAGAAGCTTTCTTT.

This clone turned up a few times. V and J are TRBV3-1 (or the pseudogene TRBV3-2) and TRBJ1-4; 8 bases are shared with TRBD1. Germline CDR1 is LGHDT and CDR2 is YNNKEL (reference sequence). The junction had 4 bases not matched to a gene; V was cut back by 4 bases and J by 0 bases. The CDR3 is made up of 16 amino acids. Here the CDR3 DNA reads TGTGCCAGCAGCCCCGGACAGGGAGCAACTAATGAAAAACTGTTTTTT. Its translation is CASSPGQGATNEKLFF.

V usage is TRBV5-1 and J usage is TRBJ2-3, with D hard to call. V shed 3 bases and J shed 0 bases, with 2 bases lying between them. CDR3 length: 12 amino acids. Germline CDR1 is SGHRS and CDR2 is YFSETQ. CDR3 bases: TGCGCCAGCAGCTCAAGCACAGATACGCAGTATTTT. Translating gives CASSSSTDTQYF.